This T cell receptor beta chain originates from a study of blood T cell repertoires in COVID-19. Study context: The United States, Italy and Spain supplied acute and convalescent COVID-19 samples. T cells, B-cell-depleted T cells, or PBMCs supplied cDNA or gDNA.

In the source study's methods: Reference gene primer amplification yielded estimated nucleated cell counts. Sequencing was performed with immunoSEQ multiplex PCR; in TCRdb, only in-frame clones are kept and a portion is missing. The V and J calls and clone size come from that table; D and trimming were worked out from the DNA. This sample has about 170,000 clones, with roughly 86% found just once. Germline CDR1 is SGHKS and CDR2 is YYEKEE (reference sequence). The V end was cut by 0 bases, the J end by 0 bases, with 6 bases between. The CDR3 covers 15 residues. Sequencing was done on a sample of peripheral blood. The clonotype originates from a man in his 70s with acute or convalescent COVID-19. V gene TRBV5-5 combines with J gene TRBJ1-4; D is unresolved. For the CDR3, the DNA is TGTGCCAGCAGCTTGGGGACTACAACTAATGAAAAACTGTTTTTT. Translating it yields CASSLGTTTNEKLFF.